This entry describes one T cell receptor (beta chain). What antigen it recognizes has not been identified. One base away there is no much larger clone; base qualities are not given. From the cysteine through the phenylalanine, the CDR3 covers 15 amino acids. The retained sequence is limited to the CDR3, 45 bases, with the frame set at the first base. Based on the germline V gene (reference sequence), the CDR1 and CDR2 sequences are MNHNY and SVGAGI. At the junction V is shortened by 6 bases and J by 1 base, with 16 bases in between. The cohort consisted of some 730 healthy bone marrow donors. Cohort members were all nominally healthy when sampled, although unrecorded immune exposures were likely present. The donor was CMV seronegative and belonged to the group of more than 300 seronegative cohort members. A peripheral blood sample was provided by each donor, and peripheral blood mononuclear cells were used for TCR beta sequencing. The Qiagen DNeasy Blood Extraction Kit was used to extract genomic DNA from the blood cell samples.

Libraries were prepared through the immunoSEQ multiplex PCR assay. For the multiplex PCR, a mixture combining 60 forward primers for TCR Vbeta segments and 13 reverse primers for TCR Jbeta segments was used. Amplification of the CDR3 region of rearranged TCR beta genes was performed with a multiplex PCR assay on genomic DNA. Amplified TCR beta libraries were sequenced as 87-base-pair reads on the Illumina HiSeq System. The authors' pipeline ran thus. In a later analysis, tens of millions of unique TCR beta chains were counted across the approximately 620 repertoires, and about 9.9 million of these chains were shared by at least two donors. Raw reads were error-corrected and collapsed into unique sequences by a nearest-neighbor algorithm in which closely related sequences were merged to remove PCR and sequencing errors. CDR3 sequences were aligned to IMGT reference sequences to assign V, D and J gene segments. For a sequence to be retained, a match of at least six nucleotides to both a V gene segment and a J gene segment was required. Rearrangements were classified as productive when the CDR3 lacked stop codons and remained in frame with V and J, and all other rearrangements were classified as non-productive. CDR3 was defined according to IMGT convention as the region running from the second conserved V-encoded cysteine to the conserved J-encoded phenylalanine. Sequences without an unambiguous match to a single V gene segment were excluded from the earlier analysis of several hundred of the donors. In an earlier analysis of approximately 590 of the donors, V segments were called functional above 56.7% productive rearrangements and were called segregating when the between-donor standard deviation exceeded 5%. To diagnose cytomegalovirus status from the catalog of TCR beta chain sequences, a statistical classification framework was built. In a later analysis, TCR nucleotide sequences were compared against IMGT/GENE-DB human TR gene sequences so that V and J genes could be assigned. A later analysis assigned CDR3 sequences and most-parsimonious VDJ recombination scenarios with the TCRdist pipeline. A later analysis defined each TCR beta chain by its CDR3 amino acid sequence plus V-gene family, and excluded reads lacking a unique V-gene family. A later analysis removed 600 or so highly shared, low-generation-probability nucleotide sequences to deal with suspected cross-contamination and a sequencing artifact. A later analysis calculated a clonal expansion index for each public chain from normalized within-repertoire ranks of inferred template counts. In a later analysis, generation probabilities were computed with a VDJ recombination model fitted to out-of-frame rearrangements, and the resulting probabilities were checked against IGoR. Hypergeometric tests were used in a later analysis to score TCR-TCR, TCR-HLA and TCR-CMV co-occurrence, with a repertoire-size bias correction applied to the TCR pairs. To estimate false discovery rates, a later analysis permuted the HLA or CMV assignments 20 times. In a later analysis, co-occurring TCRs were grouped using DBSCAN, with TCRdist sequence similarity added in when clustering inside HLA-allele-positive subsets. Co-occurrence clustering excluded repertoires with fewer than 30,000 or more than 120,000 public chains, plus five with anomalous nucleotide sharing. Drawn from immuneACCESS, this table holds only the in-frame rearrangements with V and J called that TCRdb kept. Clones are partly lost; checked studies trace under half to an unresolved V gene and leave the rest unexplained. From that table come the V and J calls and clone size; the DNA was used to work out D and trimming. The sample table contains fewer than 250,000 clones; only one count was recorded for almost 80% of them. The biggest ten clones account for 1.6% of the sample.

The data were taken from a study of cytomegalovirus exposure and HLA in healthy donors (TCRdb year 2017). Looking at the study overall: In an earlier analysis of under 750 of the donors, 250 to 350 Gb of sequence data and about 110 million unique TCR beta sequences from 180 million or so T cells were reported. Typing coverage differed by locus: A, B, C, DRB1 and DQB1 were typed in roughly 629-630 donors, DQA1 in 522, DPA1 in around 600, and DPB1 in 472. Rather than drawing on any new phenotypic data, the later analysis identified candidate immune exposures from TCR beta sequences and the way those sequences occurred across donors. All discovery cohort repertoires had been generated using a single sequencing platform. Because of strong linkage in the cohort, four to six DR-DQ haplotypes were treated as single units for association and clustering. A later genetic analysis used genome-wide SNP genotypes for about 65% of the 666 donors, treating that subset as a discovery cohort. Besides the first cohort of some 670 subjects, a separate validation cohort made up of roughly 130 different subjects was used. The T cell repertoires of several hundred subjects were profiled by immunosequencing and related to cytomegalovirus serostatus. Among the approximately 400 genotyped donors, around 81% belonged to the genetic ancestry cluster associated with self-reported Caucasian donors. Donor age, sex, ethnicity and CMV serostatus were compiled together with the repertoire data. The study combined high-throughput TCR immunosequencing, statistical association of individual TCRs with disease status, and machine learning to predict cytomegalovirus infection status. In a later analysis, previously published TCR beta repertoires from 666 donors were re-analyzed and high-resolution HLA genotyping was added so that TCR occurrence patterns could be studied. Among about 390 genotyped donors of the cohort, an average of around 240,000 unique TCR beta nucleotide sequences were sequenced per donor, roughly a sixth of them non-productive. Both class I and class II loci were covered by HLA typing, at four-digit resolution. In an earlier analysis of over 550 of the donors, high-throughput TCR beta sequencing was used to judge whether each TCR beta V gene segment behaved as functional or pseudogenic. The study was designed to test whether signatures of past pathogen exposure could be identified by cataloging public T cell receptors. An early release covering roughly 600 HLA-typed donors comprised about 300 gigabases of sequencing data and some 79 million unique TCR sequences. Results and caveats for the whole study, not just this receptor: In a later analysis, TCR association rates were found to vary across HLA loci, with the most associated TCRs seen for DRB1 alleles and the fewest for HLA-C alleles. In an earlier analysis of fewer than 700 of the donors, most TCR beta V segments appeared in productive rearrangements about 90% or about 30% of the time, broadly matching IMGT annotations. Compared with the roughly 720-donor mean, donors in an Asian-associated ancestry cluster had fewer N-insertions in productive TCRs, according to a later genetic analysis. The 87-base-pair reads could not distinguish some IMGT-functional V segments, including TRBV6-2 and TRBV6-3, so those segments were excluded. A further reported finding was that TCR beta sequences accurately predicted the HLA-A and HLA-B alleles for most subjects in the first cohort. Three of the identified cytomegalovirus-associated TCR beta chains were confirmed in vitro to be specific for cytomegalovirus antigens. When HLA alleles, especially DR and DQ, strongly co-occurred, attributing TCR associations to individual alleles was difficult. At a false discovery rate of 0.05, a later analysis linked some 17,000 TCR beta sequences to specific HLA alleles. The authors suggested that the approach could potentially be extended to other disease states and immunological phenotypes. This cohort had only TCR beta chains sequenced, and the lack of alpha or paired-chain data limited which features could be detected. In a later analysis, HLA-associated TCR beta chains were found to be more clonally expanded and to have lower generation probabilities than equally common non-associated chains. V-gene and J-gene trimming of TCR beta chains was associated with a missense DCLRE1C variant in a later genetic analysis, and the association was replicated in an independent cohort. Because counts were too low, roughly 18 rarely observed V segments, including chromosome 9 orphons, were left out of the earlier analysis of some 600 of the donors. In a later analysis, several top co-occurrence clusters were reported to appear linked to parvovirus B19, influenza, CMV and Epstein-Barr virus. Presence/absence analyses assumed roughly uniform sequencing depth across donors, an assumption that may not hold. The study listed approximately 150 TCR beta chains as associated with cytomegalovirus. Immune exposure information for the cohort was limited to CMV serostatus. A group of highly shared sequence variants was considered likely to be a technical artifact of the sequencing pipeline. Most CMV-associated TCR beta chains appeared to be HLA-restricted in a later analysis, and the HLA associations seemed to be driven largely by CMV exposure. Because some donors lacked HLA typing at each locus, the association tests relied only on the typed subset. Linkage disequilibrium might explain the correlated functional status among segregating V segments, but an unknown experimental factor could not be excluded. The classifier was reported to diagnose cytomegalovirus status with high specificity and sensitivity in both the original cohort and the validation cohort. Most TCR sequences were seen in very few donors, while some public TCRs were found in many individuals.

This receptor was obtained from a woman aged 18-29 years in good health and CMV-seronegative. The V and J genes are TRBV6-6 and TRBJ2-7; TRBD2 is a weak D gene call, 6 bases matching. Source material: PBMCs. The DNA sequence is given as TGTGCCAGCAGCCTCGATCGGGGGAAATCCTACGAGCAGTACTTC. The encoded protein is CASSLDRGKSYEQYF.